This T cell receptor (beta chain) stems from a study of cytomegalovirus exposure and HLA in healthy donors. Primers for the PCR totalled 60 Vbeta and 13 Jbeta. TCRdb's copy holds only in-frame clones and misses some; the assay was immunoSEQ multiplex PCR. The sample has about 160,000 clones; about 72% are singletons. Germline V gene lookup returns CDR1 MNHEY and CDR2 SVGAGI. The CDR3 spans 16 residues. V lost 0 bases, J lost 7 bases, and 18 bases lay in between. The source of this sequence is a man aged 55 to 70 in good health and CMV-seronegative. This chain joins TRBV6-5 and TRBJ1-2; a possible D gene is TRBD1 (6 bases). Sequenced sample: PBMCs. DNA for the CDR3: TGTGCCAGCAGTTACTCGAGAGGGCAGGGAGGGGGTGGCTACACCTTC. Translated, it gives CASSYSRGQGGGGYTF.